In this sample, the clone carrying this T cell receptor (beta chain) turned up once. Antigen: not known. The sample contains more than one DNA sequence encoding this CDR3. The trim removed 0 bases at V and 0 bases at J, leaving 3 bases unmatched. The CDR3 sequence is 16 residues long. CDR1 and CDR2 (germline): SGHNT, YYREEE (reference sequence). Sequenced by immunoSEQ multiplex PCR; TCRdb stores in-frame clones only, minus some. This sample has 1.6 million or so clones, with 98% found just once. The data originate from a study of shared clonotypes between healthy human individuals. Study context: Each donor's CD8 memory used one plate, CD8 naive two, each CD4 subset three. Study-wide results and caveats: Richness estimates generally favored naive over memory subsets. Across a handful of donors, naive CD4 shared around 5.4%, naive CD8 3% to 3.5%, memory CD4 about 2.4%, memory CD8 approximately 0.4%. Clonotype sharing among donors was expected to depend on sequencing depth.

Material: naive CD4+ T cells sorted from blood. Subset here: CD45RA+ positively selected. This clonotype was sampled from a man aged 25-45 years in good health. This chain joins TRBV5-4 and TRBJ2-1, with 7 bases identical to TRBD1. In DNA form, the CDR3 reads TGTGCCAGCAGCTTGGGAGGGGGCGGCTCCTACAATGAGCAGTTCTTC. Protein sequence: CASSLGGGGSYNEQFF. The full variable domain, in which reference TRBV5-4 and TRBJ2-1 provide the parts outside the CDR3, is ETGVTQSPTHLIKTRGQQVTLRCSSQSGHNTVSWYQQALGQGPQFIFQYYREEENGRGNFPPRFSGLQFPNYSSELNVNALELDDSALYLCASSLGGGGSYNEQFFGPGTRLTVL.